One sample yielded the 10 T cell receptor beta chains listed below, sequenced in a study of T cell responses to AZD1222 COVID-19 vaccine. The assay was immunoSEQ multiplex PCR, and TCRdb's table has in-frame clones only and misses some. This sample has about 100,000 clones, with 80% to 95% found just once. Sequenced material: peripheral blood, taken on day 0 of AZD1222 vaccination. All receptors come from an adult in good health.

This sequence joins TRBV10-3 and TRBJ2-5, with 7 bases identical to TRBD2. V trimming: 6 bases; J trimming: 5 bases; junction bases outside the gene matches: 6. CDR1 and CDR2 from the germline V gene are ENHRY and SYGVKD. The CDR3 is made up of 13 amino acids. The CDR3, as DNA: TGTGCCATCAGGGCGGGAGTCGGGGAGACCCAGTACTTC. Amino acids: CAIRAGVGETQYF.

The J gene is TRBJ1-2, the V gene TRBV10-3, with TRBD1 matching over 7 bases. The junction had 7 bases not matched to a gene; V was cut back by 8 bases and J by 4 bases. The CDR3 contains 13 residues. CDR1 ENHRY and CDR2 SYGVKD come from the germline V gene. CDR3 in amino acids: CAIGTGVGYGYTF. CDR3 in DNA: TGTGCCATCGGAACAGGGGTTGGCTATGGCTACACCTTC.

J is TRBJ2-4 and V is TRBV2; TRBD2 might be the D (5 bases). This CDR3 has 14 residues. Looked up from germline, CDR1 is SNHLY and CDR2 is FYNNEI. Trimming pared 5 bases from V and 7 bases from J, leaving 15 bases between. CDR3 nucleotides: TGTGCCAGCAGTCAGAGGGAGAGTAGGAACATTCAGTACTTC. Protein sequence: CASSQRESRNIQYF.

Only one count was recorded for this clone. The chain's CDR3 is CASSLRQGGGYTF. Here the CDR3 DNA reads TGTGCCAGCAGCTTACGACAGGGAGGCGGCTACACCTTC. The chain is built from TRBV7-2 and TRBJ1-2, with 7 bases matching TRBD1. Trimming at V came to 2 bases and at J to 8 bases, leaving 5 bases not matched to a gene. The CDR3 is 13 residues long. Germline CDR1 and CDR2: SGHTA and FQGNSA.

The chain carries TRBV6-5 and TRBJ2-7; TRBD1 might be the D (6 bases). Germline CDR1 and CDR2: MNHEY and SVGAGI. V lost 6 bases to trimming and J lost 2 bases, with 17 bases between them. The CDR3 contains 15 residues. DNA of the CDR3: TGTGCCAGCAGCGCTATTAACAGGGAAGCCTACGAGCAGTACTTC. Amino acids: CASSAINREAYEQYF.

The rearrangement joins TRBV27 to TRBJ1-4; D uncertain. CDR1 MNHEY and CDR2 SMNVEV come from the germline V gene (reference sequence). This CDR3 is 17 amino acids long. V lost 2 bases and J lost 0, with 13 bases in between. CDR3 DNA: TGTGCCAGCAGTTTACGTGCGGGGTTGGCAACTAATGAAAAACTGTTTTTT. Its translation: CASSLRAGLATNEKLFF.

The chain uses TRBV5-1 and TRBJ2-5, with 14 bases fitting TRBD2. With 0 bases clipped from V and 2 bases from J, the junction kept 3 bases outside the gene matches. Per germline, CDR1 SGHRS and CDR2 YFSETQ. The length of the CDR3 is 17 residues. CDR3 sequence reads: CASSLAGLAGVQETQYF. DNA for the CDR3: TGCGCCAGCAGCTTGGCGGGACTAGCGGGGGTACAAGAGACCCAGTACTTC.

The rearrangement uses TRBV5-1 and TRBJ2-1; D gene unclear. Per the germline V gene, CDR1 is SGHRS and CDR2 is YFSETQ. Trimming pared 2 bases from V and 7 bases from J, leaving 10 bases between. The CDR3 extends over 13 amino acids. The CDR3 DNA reads TGCGCCAGCAGCTTCTACTATGGGAATGAGCAGTTCTTC. Translation: CASSFYYGNEQFF.

V and J are TRBV6-6 and TRBJ2-5, with D perhaps matching TRBD1 or TRBD2 (5 bases each). The CDR3 has 13 residues. The ends were cut back, 6 bases at V and 5 bases at J, with 13 bases in the middle. Germline V gene sequence: CDR1 MNHNY, CDR2 SVGAGI (reference sequence). The CDR3 sequence: CASRPRDLETQYF. CDR3 in DNA: TGTGCCAGCAGACCCAGGGACCTGGAGACCCAGTACTTC.

The chain recombines TRBV5-6 with TRBJ1-3, with D unresolved. Looked up from germline, CDR1 is SGHDT and CDR2 is YYEEEE. The CDR3 spans 15 residues. The V end was cut by 0 bases, the J end by 0 bases, with 7 bases between. The CDR3 protein is CASSLGSSSGNTIYF. The CDR3 region has the DNA TGTGCCAGCAGCTTGGGATCCAGCTCTGGAAACACCATATATTTT.